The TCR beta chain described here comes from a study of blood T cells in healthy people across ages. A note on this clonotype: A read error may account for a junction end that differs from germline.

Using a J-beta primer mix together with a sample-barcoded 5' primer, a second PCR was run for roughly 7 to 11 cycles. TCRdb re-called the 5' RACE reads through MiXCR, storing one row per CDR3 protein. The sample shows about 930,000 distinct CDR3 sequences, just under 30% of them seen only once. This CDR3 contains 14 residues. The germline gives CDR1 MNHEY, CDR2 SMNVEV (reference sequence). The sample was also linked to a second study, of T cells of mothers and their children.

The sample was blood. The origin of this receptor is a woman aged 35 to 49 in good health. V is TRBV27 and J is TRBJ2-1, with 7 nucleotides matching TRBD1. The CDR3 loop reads CAPLDRASSNEQFF. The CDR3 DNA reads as TGTGCCCCCCTAGACAGGGCCTCCTCCAATGAGCAGTTCTTC.